The entry below gives a single T cell receptor beta chain sequence along with its context. Its antigen is unknown. This sample is part of a study of cytomegalovirus exposure and HLA in healthy donors. Study context: Unique TCRs from HLA-typed donors, 65 million to 85 million of them, were held in an early data release. Broader study findings: Overall, around 160 TCR beta chains were annotated as cytomegalovirus-associated. In a later analysis, at a false discovery rate of 0.05, approximately 16,000 TCR beta sequences matched HLA alleles. Fewer N-insertions than the roughly 630-donor mean were reportedly shown by an Asian-associated ancestry cluster in a later analysis.

This PCR relied on a set of 60 Vbeta primers and 13 Jbeta primers. Measured with immunoSEQ multiplex PCR; TCRdb has only the in-frame clones, and not every one. Found here are 45,000 to 65,000 clones, less than 75% of them singletons; the top ten hold under 25%. From germline, CDR1 is SGHTA and CDR2 FQGNSA. The CDR3 is 15 residues long. V dropped 6 bases and J dropped 1 base, with 15 bases sitting between them. V and J are TRBV7-2 and TRBJ1-2; the D is unclear. The sequenced material came from PBMCs. This receptor was obtained from a woman in her fifties or sixties in good health and CMV-seropositive. The CDR3 here is CASRGTGSFNYGYTF. The CDR3 nucleotides read TGTGCCAGCAGGGGCACGGGAAGTTTTAACTATGGCTACACCTTC.